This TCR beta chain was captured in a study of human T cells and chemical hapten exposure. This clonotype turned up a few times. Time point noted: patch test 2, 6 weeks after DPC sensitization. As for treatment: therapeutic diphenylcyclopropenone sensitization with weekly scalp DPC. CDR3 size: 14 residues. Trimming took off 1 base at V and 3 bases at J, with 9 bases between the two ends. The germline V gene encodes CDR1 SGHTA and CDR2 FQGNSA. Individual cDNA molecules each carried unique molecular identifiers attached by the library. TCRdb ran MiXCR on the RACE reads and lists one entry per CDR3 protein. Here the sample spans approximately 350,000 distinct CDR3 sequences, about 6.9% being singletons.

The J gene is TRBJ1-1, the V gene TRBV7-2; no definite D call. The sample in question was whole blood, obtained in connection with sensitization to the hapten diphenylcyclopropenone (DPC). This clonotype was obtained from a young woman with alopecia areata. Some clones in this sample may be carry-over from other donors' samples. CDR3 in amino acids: CASSLDGADTEAFF. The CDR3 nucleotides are TGTGCCAGCAGCTTAGACGGCGCCGACACTGAAGCTTTCTTT.